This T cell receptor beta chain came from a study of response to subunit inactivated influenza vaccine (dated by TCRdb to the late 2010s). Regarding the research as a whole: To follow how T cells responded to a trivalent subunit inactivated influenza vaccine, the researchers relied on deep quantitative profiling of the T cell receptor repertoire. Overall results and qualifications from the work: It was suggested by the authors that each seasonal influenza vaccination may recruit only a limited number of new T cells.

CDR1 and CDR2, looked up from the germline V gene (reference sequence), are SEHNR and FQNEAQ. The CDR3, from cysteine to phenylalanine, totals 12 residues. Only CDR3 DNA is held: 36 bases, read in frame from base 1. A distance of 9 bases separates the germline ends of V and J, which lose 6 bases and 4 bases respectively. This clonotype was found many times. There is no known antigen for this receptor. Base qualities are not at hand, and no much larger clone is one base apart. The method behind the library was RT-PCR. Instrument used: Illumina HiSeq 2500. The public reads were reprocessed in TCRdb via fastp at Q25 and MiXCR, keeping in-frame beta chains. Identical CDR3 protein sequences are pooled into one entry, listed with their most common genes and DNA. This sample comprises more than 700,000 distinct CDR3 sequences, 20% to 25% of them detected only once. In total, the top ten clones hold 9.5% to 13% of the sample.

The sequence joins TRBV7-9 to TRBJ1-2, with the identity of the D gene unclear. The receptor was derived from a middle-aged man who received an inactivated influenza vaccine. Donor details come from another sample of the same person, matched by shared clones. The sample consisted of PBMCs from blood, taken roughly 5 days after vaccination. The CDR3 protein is CASSLGAYGYTF. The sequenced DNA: TGTGCCAGCAGTCTAGGAGCCTATGGCTACACCTTC. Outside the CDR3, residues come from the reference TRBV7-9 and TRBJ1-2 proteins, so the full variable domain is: DTGVSQNPRHKITKRGQNVTFRCDPISEHNRLYWYRQTLGQGPEFLTYFQNEAQLEKSRLLSDRFSAERPKGSFSTLEIQRTEQGDSAMYLCASSLGAYGYTFGSGTRLTVV.